This entry lists 19 T cell receptor beta chains sequenced from one sample in a study of blood T cell repertoires in COVID-19. TCRdb's copy holds only in-frame clones and misses some; the assay was immunoSEQ multiplex PCR. The sample shows a few hundred thousand clones, about 91% of them seen only once. Specimen: peripheral blood. The receptors were gathered from a woman aged 25 to 39 with COVID-19, enrolled during active disease.

The chain recombines TRBV6-6 with TRBJ2-1, with 11 bases fitting TRBD2. Per the germline V gene, CDR1 is MNHNY and CDR2 is SVGAGI (reference sequence). This CDR3 spans 19 amino acids. With 6 bases clipped from V and 9 bases from J, the junction kept 22 bases outside the gene matches. As DNA, the CDR3 is TGTGCCAGCAGGCGACAGGGGTCCTTAGCGGGAGGGCTAATTGGTGAGCAGTTCTTC. The encoded protein is CASRRQGSLAGGLIGEQFF.

The chain links TRBV15 to TRBJ2-3, with 12 bases lining up with TRBD1. The CDR3 length is 16 residues. With 2 bases clipped from V and 6 bases from J, the junction kept 6 bases outside the gene matches. CDR1 is LNHNV and CDR2 is YYDKDF in the germline V gene (reference sequence). CDR3 in amino acids: CATSRPGQGAEDTQYF. The DNA of the CDR3 is TGTGCCACCAGCAGACCGGGACAGGGGGCCGAGGATACGCAGTATTTT.

In this sample, this clone turned up once. The rearrangement joins TRBV27 to TRBJ2-3, with 13 bases that match TRBD2. V trimming: 2 bases; J trimming: 3 bases; junction bases outside the gene matches: 8. CDR1 is MNHEY, CDR2 SMNVEV, per germline (reference sequence). This CDR3 has 18 residues. CDR3 protein: CASSLPPQLAGGTDTQYF. CDR3 sequence (DNA): TGTGCCAGCAGTTTACCGCCCCAACTAGCGGGGGGGACAGATACGCAGTATTTT.

The rearrangement links TRBV11-1 to TRBJ2-3; D perhaps matches TRBD2 (6 bases). Germline V gene data show CDR1 as SGHAT and CDR2 as FQDESV (reference sequence). This CDR3 comprises 15 residues. The V and J ends lost 3 bases and 2 bases respectively, with 12 bases between them. Here the CDR3 reads CASSFWGGATDTQYF. The CDR3 DNA reads as TGTGCCAGCAGCTTTTGGGGAGGAGCCACAGATACGCAGTATTTT.

Remarks on this clone: One junction end disagrees with the germline gene, perhaps due to a read error. The chain is built from TRBV18 and TRBJ2-1, with 8 bases identical to TRBD1. The CDR3 covers 17 residues. Germline values: CDR1 KGHSH, CDR2 LQKENI. CDR3 coding DNA: TGTGCCAGCTCACCTACACCCCAGGGGGCTTCCTTCAATGAGCAGTTCTTC. It yields the protein CASSPTPQGASFNEQFF.

The chain uses TRBV30 and TRBJ2-7; the D gene is possibly TRBD2 (6 bases). V lost 3 bases and J lost 2, with 11 bases in between. The CDR3 is 13 amino acids. From germline, CDR1 is GTSNPN and CDR2 SVGIG (reference sequence). CDR3 DNA: TGTGCCTGGAGCCGCGGGGCCCCCTACGAGCAGTACGTC. This gives the protein CAWSRGAPYEQYV.

This chain connects TRBV6-2 or TRBV6-3 to TRBJ2-3; 8 bases fit TRBD2. The CDR3 is made up of 17 amino acids. In germline, CDR1 is MNHEY, CDR2 SVGEGT. Trimming cost V 0 bases and J 0 bases; bases outside gene matches: 5. CDR3 in DNA: TGTGCCAGCAGTTACTCGCAGCGGGAGCCGAGCACAGATACGCAGTATTTT. Protein product: CASSYSQREPSTDTQYF.

The V gene is TRBV29-1, the J gene TRBJ2-7; TRBD2 matches at 10 bases. This CDR3 spans 15 amino acids. Germline loops: CDR1 SQVTM, CDR2 ANQGSEA. V shed 1 base and J 5 bases; nucleotides not matched to a gene: 8. The CDR3 DNA reads as TGCAGCGTTGAAGGGGTAGCGGGGGGCCGGAACGAGCAGTACTTC. Its protein is CSVEGVAGGRNEQYF.

This clone was detected once. The CDR3: CAQGRLVDGYTF. CDR3 sequence (DNA): TGTGCGCAGGGTAGGTTGGTCGATGGCTACACCTTC. This rearrangement joins TRBV7-9 to TRBJ1-2; D possibly corresponds to TRBD1 (5 bases). Germline lookup yields CDR1 SEHNR and CDR2 FQNEAQ (reference sequence). The CDR3 totals 12 residues.

The chain has TRBV3-1 (or the pseudogene TRBV3-2) and TRBJ2-5, with TRBD2 matching over 8 bases. After removal of 0 bases from V and 5 bases from J, the junction contained 14 bases not matched to a gene. Looked up from germline, CDR1 is LGHDT and CDR2 is YNNKEL (reference sequence). The CDR3 is made up of 18 amino acids. CDR3 loop: CASSQDKTGGPVRETQYF. CDR3 DNA: TGTGCCAGCAGCCAAGACAAAACGGGAGGGCCTGTGAGGGAGACCCAGTACTTC.

The rearrangement links TRBV5-1 to TRBJ1-1; D ambiguous. CDR3 length: 14 amino acids. Trimming shortened V by 4 bases and J by 4 bases, and 14 bases separated the two germline ends. CDR1 and CDR2 from the germline V gene are SGHRS and YFSETQ. The DNA for the CDR3 is TGCGCCAGCAGCATACCAGGAGAGGGCACTGAAGCTTTCTTT. Its translation: CASSIPGEGTEAFF.

V usage is TRBV11-3 and J usage is TRBJ2-7; 7 bases line up with TRBD2. Germline CDR1 reads SGHNT; CDR2 reads YENEEA. Trimming took 5 bases from V and 0 from J; bases not matched to a gene: 7. The CDR3 runs to 15 residues. The CDR3 DNA reads TGTGCCAGCAGCCTAAGCGGGACGAGCTCCTACGAGCAGTACGTC. It yields the protein CASSLSGTSSYEQYV.

V gene TRBV19 combines with J gene TRBJ2-5; 9 positions match TRBD1. Germline V gives CDR1 LNHDA, CDR2 SQIVND (reference sequence). The CDR3 has 16 residues. The junction had 6 bases not matched to a gene; V was cut back by 4 bases and J by 0 bases. The CDR3 here is CASSNWGQGYQETQYF. CDR3 DNA sequence: TGTGCCAGTAGTAATTGGGGACAGGGCTACCAAGAGACCCAGTACTTC. Based on the CDR3 plus reference TRBV19 and TRBJ2-5, the full variable domain is DGGITQSPKYLFRKEGQNVTLSCEQNLNHDAMYWYRQDPGQGLRLIYYSQIVNDFQKGDIAEGYSVSREKKESFPLTVTSAQKNPTAFYLCASSNWGQGYQETQYFGPGTRLLVL.

V is TRBV4-1 and J is TRBJ2-1; weak D call: TRBD2 (6 bases). V dropped 4 bases and J dropped 8 bases, with 9 bases sitting between them. Germline lookup yields CDR1 MGHRA and CDR2 YSYEKL. This CDR3 is 12 amino acids long. This chain's CDR3 is CASSPRRDEQFF. DNA for the CDR3: TGCGCCAGCAGCCCTAGGAGGGATGAGCAGTTCTTC.

In its sample, this clone was seen once. The gene calls are TRBV19 and TRBJ2-2; no clear D. The V end lost 6 bases, the J end lost 5 bases, and 13 bases lay between the germline ends. Germline CDR1 and CDR2: LNHDA and SQIVND (reference sequence). This CDR3 has 14 residues. The CDR3 here is CASSRGARTGELFF. DNA of the CDR3: TGTGCCAGTAGCCGAGGCGCCCGAACCGGGGAGCTGTTTTTT.

The chain carries TRBV3-1 (or the pseudogene TRBV3-2) and TRBJ2-3; weak D call: TRBD1 (5 bases). Germline CDR1 is LGHDT and CDR2 is YNNKEL (reference sequence). V gave up 2 bases and J gave up 1 base, with 10 bases separating them. The CDR3 length is 15 residues. The CDR3 DNA is TGTGCCAGCAGCCAAACTGGGGCCCGCACAGATACGCAGTATTTT. This translates into CASSQTGARTDTQYF.

This chain links TRBV5-1 with TRBJ2-3; maybe TRBD2 (6 bases). The CDR3 is 17 amino acids. Germline CDR1 and CDR2: SGHRS and YFSETQ. The V end lost 0 bases, the J end lost 0 bases, and 14 bases lay between the germline ends. The CDR3 spells CASSLGGGAPSTDTQYF. The CDR3 DNA reads as TGCGCCAGCAGCTTGGGGGGCGGGGCCCCTAGCACAGATACGCAGTATTTT.

This clone was found once. The rearrangement links TRBV6-8 to TRBJ2-7; tentatively, D is TRBD1 (6 bases). CDR1 MNHGY and CDR2 SAAAGT come from the germline V gene. The CDR3 runs 14 residues. Trimming left V 7 bases short and J 2 bases short, with 15 bases between. The CDR3 DNA sequence: TGTGCCAGCATCGACAGGACTCCCCCCTACGAGCAGTACTTC. It specifies CASIDRTPPYEQYF.

The chain is built from TRBV2 and TRBJ1-6; 7 bases map to TRBD1. There are 16 residues in the CDR3. V was clipped by 5 bases and J by 6 bases; unmatched bases: 10. Germline V gene sequence: CDR1 SNHLY, CDR2 FYNNEI. The CDR3 DNA is TGTGCCAGCAGTATCCGGGACAGCGGCTTTAATTCACCCCTCCACTTT. This encodes CASSIRDSGFNSPLHF. Full variable domain (rest looked up from reference TRBV2 and TRBJ1-6): EPEVTQTPSHQVTQMGQEVILRCVPISNHLYFYWYRQILGQKVEFLVSFYNNEISEKSEIFDDQFSVERPDGSNFTLKIRSTKLEDSAMYFCASSIRDSGFNSPLHFGNGTRLTVT.